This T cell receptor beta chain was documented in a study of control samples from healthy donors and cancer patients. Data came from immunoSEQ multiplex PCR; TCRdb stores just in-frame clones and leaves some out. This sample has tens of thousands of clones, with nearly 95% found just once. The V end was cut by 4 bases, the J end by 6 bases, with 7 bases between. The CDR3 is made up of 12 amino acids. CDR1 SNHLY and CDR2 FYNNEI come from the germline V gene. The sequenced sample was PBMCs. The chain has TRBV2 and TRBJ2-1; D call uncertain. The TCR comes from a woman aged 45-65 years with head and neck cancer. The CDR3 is CASSVGPNEQFF. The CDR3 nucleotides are TGTGCCAGCAGTGTTGGTCCCAATGAGCAGTTCTTC.